This T cell receptor beta chain was identified in a study of blood T cells in healthy people across ages. Background on the study: There was about one barcoded beta molecule captured by template switching per two T cells.

Trimming cost V 0 bases and J 2 bases, with 9 bases left between them. This CDR3 contains 15 residues. The V gene's germline CDR1 is SGHRS and CDR2 YFSETQ. For the second PCR, which ran for about 6 to 12 cycles, a sample-barcoded 5' primer and a J-beta primer mix were used. Each of the cDNA molecules was tagged by a template-switch adaptor with 12 random nucleotides. TCRdb itself ran the 5' RACE reads through MiXCR, one entry per CDR3 protein. Of 980,000 or so distinct CDR3 sequences listed, 40% to 60% are singletons. Collection of around 9.3 milliliters of peripheral blood was performed for each donor.

The sample comprised blood. This clonotype originated in a young man in good health. The V call is TRBV5-1, the J call TRBJ2-1; D is ambiguous. As DNA, the CDR3 is TGCGCCAGCAGCTTGGAACTCCTTACCTACAATGAGCAGTTCTTC. It encodes CASSLELLTYNEQFF.